The table lists the clone carrying this TCR beta chain with a few counts. What it binds is not known. Full-length variable regions came from constant-region reverse primers plus semi-nested Nested Universal Primer A PCR. TCRdb processed the 5' RACE reads anew with MiXCR; each CDR3 protein has one entry. The table includes under 6,500 distinct CDR3 sequences, about three quarters detected once. General study findings and limits: Whole repertoires were not studied in the larger cohort, only one V-J beta rearrangement. Tumor Tregs overlapped most with tumor, then blood, naive CD4+ cells. The TCR gene usage of tumor memory CD4+ T cells clustered together with blood and lymph node memory CD4+ cells and with lymph node naive CD4+ cells.

This TCR was recovered from a female donor with breast cancer. The sample consisted of memory CD4+ T cells sorted from a lymph node. As for subset: memory CD4+ T cells, CD4+CD45RO+CD25-.

In DNA, the CDR3 is TGTGCCAGCAGCTTCCAGGGCTGGAATAATTCACCCCTCCACTTT. This encodes CASSFQGWNNSPLHF. This rearrangement joins TRBV7-2 to TRBJ1-6; tentative D call: TRBD1 (5 bases). CDR1 SGHTA and CDR2 FQGNSA come from the germline V gene. The CDR3 contains 15 residues. V lost 3 bases, J lost 5 bases, and 11 bases lay in between.